The T cell receptor (beta chain) under discussion was sequenced for a study of post-analysis software for immune sequencing data. Study-level results: Patients had higher frequencies than controls of four to six TRBV segments, including TRBV5-6, TRBV5-1 and TRBV20-1.

Between the trimmed V and J ends, which lost 0 bases and 0 bases, there was a span of 9 bases. This CDR3 is 14 amino acids long. Germline-derived CDR1 and CDR2 are DFQATT and SNEGSKA (reference sequence). Unique-molecular-identifier-tagged TCR beta cDNA libraries were used. Each CDR3 protein is one row after TCRdb ran MiXCR on the PCR reads. The profile shows about 400,000 distinct CDR3 sequences, around 37% of them singletons. This clonotype has just a few counts. What it recognizes is unknown. The source material was blood. This receptor was taken from a girl aged 5 to 17 with multiple sclerosis. The V and J genes are TRBV20-1 and TRBJ2-7, with D unclear. CDR3 amino acids: CSARDRTDSYEQYF. The CDR3 region has the DNA TGCAGTGCTAGAGATAGAACAGACTCCTACGAGCAGTACTTC.